Below, 32 T cell receptor beta chains from the same sample are listed, as sequenced in a study of cytomegalovirus exposure and HLA in healthy donors. The study ran its PCR with 60 Vbeta and 13 Jbeta primers. Profiled with immunoSEQ multiplex PCR; TCRdb holds only in-frame clones, not every one. The sample yields 83,000 or so clones, about 75% seen once. The specimen was PBMCs. The origin of the receptors is a man aged 30 to 45 in good health and CMV-seropositive.

This chain connects TRBV28 to TRBJ2-7; 7 nucleotides match TRBD1. J lost 3 bases, V lost 5 bases, and 10 bases had no gene match. The length of the CDR3 is 15 residues. Germline CDR1 is MDHEN and CDR2 is SYDVKM. In DNA, the CDR3 is TGTGCCAGCAGTCGGCGACAGGGAAGAGGCTACGAGCAGTACTTC. Its translation is CASSRRQGRGYEQYF.

The chain employs TRBV27 and TRBJ2-1, with D tentatively TRBD2 (5 bases). V dropped 3 bases and J dropped 4 bases, with 16 bases sitting between them. In germline, CDR1 is MNHEY, CDR2 SMNVEV (reference sequence). The CDR3 has 16 amino acids. The CDR3 region is CASSLEASRSYNEQFF. In nucleotides, the CDR3 is TGTGCCAGCAGTTTGGAGGCTAGTAGATCATACAATGAGCAGTTCTTC.

The gene calls are TRBV2 and TRBJ2-5, with 10 bases aligning to TRBD2. The CDR3 is 16 amino acids. CDR1 SNHLY and CDR2 FYNNEI come from the germline V gene. V gave up 10 bases and J gave up 0 bases; unmatched junction bases: 11. The CDR3 spells CATEGLAAINQETQYF. CDR3 nucleotides: TGTGCCACGGAAGGACTAGCGGCAATTAACCAAGAGACCCAGTACTTC.

V and J are TRBV30 and TRBJ2-5; TRBD1 matches at 9 bases. Germline lookup yields CDR1 GTSNPN and CDR2 SVGIG (reference sequence). J gave up 3 bases and V 3 bases, and 5 bases lay outside the gene matches. This CDR3 is 14 amino acids long. The CDR3 loop reads CAWSRDRAKETQYF. CDR3 DNA: TGTGCCTGGAGCCGGGACAGGGCCAAAGAGACCCAGTACTTC. Together with reference TRBV30 and TRBJ2-5, the CDR3 gives the full variable domain: SQTIHQWPATLVQPVGSPLSLECTVEGTSNPNLYWYRQAAGRGLQLLFYSVGIGQISSEVPQNLSASRPQDRQFILSSKKLLLSDSGFYLCAWSRDRAKETQYFGPGTRLLVL.

This clone has more than one count but fewer than ten. The chain recombines TRBV15 with TRBJ1-2; TRBD1 matches at 8 bases. The CDR3 is 15 residues long. The V and J ends lost 5 bases and 2 bases, in that order; junction bases with no gene match: 7. CDR1 is LNHNV, CDR2 YYDKDF, per germline (reference sequence). CDR3 in amino acids: CATSANRGLNYGYTF. Written as DNA, the CDR3 is TGTGCCACCAGCGCTAACAGGGGGTTGAACTATGGCTACACCTTC.

The rearrangement joins TRBV19 to TRBJ1-6; D is possibly TRBD1 (6 bases). This CDR3 contains 14 residues. CDR1 and CDR2 from the germline V gene are LNHDA and SQIVND (reference sequence). V dropped 6 bases and J dropped 7 bases, with 13 bases sitting between them. The CDR3 DNA reads TGTGCCAGTAGGAGAGACAGGCAGAATTCACCCCTCCACTTT. Its protein product is CASRRDRQNSPLHF.

This chain connects TRBV6-1 to TRBJ1-2; D gene unclear. V lost 8 bases and J lost 3, with 10 bases in between. This CDR3 is 12 amino acids long. The germline CDR1 and CDR2 sequences are MNHNS and SASEGT. The CDR3 DNA reads TGTGCCAGCCCCTCAGTGTACTATGGCTACACCTTC. Translated, it gives CASPSVYYGYTF.

The CDR3, as DNA: TGTGCCAGCAGCTCAACCGGAGGGGACTCTCTCAATCAGCCCCAGCATTTT. Protein: CASSSTGGDSLNQPQHF. The V gene is TRBV7-7, the J gene TRBJ1-5; possibly TRBD1 for D (5 bases). The CDR3 runs to 17 residues. V shed 4 bases and J shed 3 bases, with 19 bases lying between them. CDR1 is SSHAT and CDR2 is FNYEAQ in the germline V gene (reference sequence). The full variable domain, in which reference TRBV7-7 and TRBJ1-5 provide the parts outside the CDR3, is GAGVSQSPRYKVTKRGQDVTLRCDPISSHATLYWYQQALGQGPEFLTYFNYEAQPDKSGLPSDRFSAERPEGSISTLTIQRTEQRDSAMYRCASSSTGGDSLNQPQHFGDGTRLSIL.

The rearrangement links TRBV4-1 to TRBJ1-1, with TRBD1 as a possible D gene (5 bases). V lost 4 bases and J lost 3, with 21 bases in between. The germline V gene has CDR1 MGHRA and CDR2 YSYEKL. The CDR3 totals 17 residues. The CDR3 spells CASSPRGVRQGYTEAFF. The CDR3 nucleotides are TGCGCCAGCAGCCCCCGGGGGGTACGGCAGGGTTACACTGAAGCTTTCTTT.

This clone has only a few counts. The chain couples TRBV18 to TRBJ2-3; 16 positions agree with TRBD2. CDR1 and CDR2 from the germline V gene are KGHSH and LQKENI. Trimming cost V 5 bases and J 1 base; bases outside gene matches: 9. This CDR3 has 19 residues. The CDR3 nucleotides read TGTGCCAGCTCATTAACCGGGACTAGCGGGGGGGCCGGCACAGATACGCAGTATTTT. Amino acid sequence: CASSLTGTSGGAGTDTQYF.

The rearrangement uses TRBV2 and TRBJ1-2; possibly TRBD1 for D (5 bases). Trimming shortened V by 6 bases and J by 0 bases, and 11 bases separated the two germline ends. Germline V gene data show CDR1 as SNHLY and CDR2 as FYNNEI. There are 14 residues in the CDR3. For the CDR3, the DNA is TGTGCCAGCAGGACGGACACAACTAACTATGGCTACACCTTC. Its protein is CASRTDTTNYGYTF.

CDR3 in amino acids: CASSLSYTYEQYF. The CDR3 bases are TGCGCCAGCAGCCTGTCCTATACCTACGAGCAGTACTTC. The rearrangement joins TRBV5-1 to TRBJ2-7; no definite D call. The V end was cut by 4 bases, the J end by 2 bases, with 10 bases between. The germline CDR1 and CDR2 sequences are SGHRS and YFSETQ. The CDR3 totals 13 residues. Using reference TRBV5-1 and TRBJ2-7 for the parts outside the CDR3, the full variable domain is KAGVTQTPRYLIKTRGQQVTLSCSPISGHRSVSWYQQTPGQGLQFLFEYFSETQRNKGNFPGRFSGRQFSNSRSEMNVSTLELGDSALYLCASSLSYTYEQYFGPGTRLTVT.

The V call is TRBV15, the J call TRBJ1-1; 10 bases are a match to TRBD1. Per germline, CDR1 LNHNV and CDR2 YYDKDF (reference sequence). V lost 7 bases and J lost 4; bases outside the gene matches: 3. The CDR3 extends over 13 amino acids. The CDR3 nucleotides are TGTGCCACCAACCGGGACAGGGGCACTGAAGCTTTCTTT. This sequence encodes CATNRDRGTEAFF. Looking up the rest from reference TRBV15 and TRBJ1-1 gives the full variable domain: DAMVIQNPRYQVTQFGKPVTLSCSQTLNHNVMYWYQQKSSQAPKLLFHYYDKDFNNEADTPDNFQSRRPNTSFCFLDIRSPGLGDTAMYLCATNRDRGTEAFFGQGTRLTVV.

The CDR3, as DNA: TGTGCCAGCTCACCCCTCGTAGATACGCAGTATTTT. It encodes CASSPLVDTQYF. The chain employs TRBV18 and TRBJ2-3; D ambiguous. Between the trimmed V and J ends, which lost 3 bases and 5 bases, there was a span of 6 bases. CDR1 and CDR2 from the germline V gene are KGHSH and LQKENI. The CDR3 spans 12 residues.

The chain has TRBV5-1 and TRBJ2-6; perhaps TRBD2 as D (6 bases). Germline V gene data show CDR1 as SGHRS and CDR2 as YFSETQ. CDR3 size: 16 residues. V lost 1 base and J lost 1, with 9 bases in between. The CDR3 coding sequence is TGCGCCAGCAGCTTGACCGGGACTTCTGGGGCCAACGTCCTGACTTTC. It is translated as CASSLTGTSGANVLTF.

This clone was picked up one time. V is TRBV5-1 and J is TRBJ1-5; 8 positions match TRBD1. Germline V CDR1 and CDR2: SGHRS, YFSETQ. The junction had 6 bases not matched to a gene; V was cut back by 4 bases and J by 6 bases. The CDR3 totals 14 residues. For the CDR3, the DNA is TGCGCCAGCAGCACTGGACAGGGAGGTCAGCCCCAGCATTTT. Its protein is CASSTGQGGQPQHF.

The chain carries TRBV5-6 and TRBJ2-5; the match to TRBD2 covers 10 bases. The last part of the DNA fits TRBJ2-7 better; the J call may be wrong. The germline CDR1 and CDR2 sequences are SGHDT and YYEEEE. CDR3 length equals 16 residues. This CDR3 reads CASSLRLLAGRNEQYF. CDR3 sequence (DNA): TGTGCCAGCAGCTTGAGGCTACTAGCGGGGAGAAACGAGCAGTACTTC.

The chain is built from TRBV19 and TRBJ2-7, with D possibly TRBD2 on 5 matching bases. This CDR3 has 14 amino acids. V dropped 1 base and J dropped 2 bases, with 9 bases sitting between them. CDR1 and CDR2 from the germline V gene are LNHDA and SQIVND (reference sequence). The CDR3 is CASSIGSGTYEQYF. The CDR3 DNA reads TGTGCCAGTAGTATAGGGTCCGGGACCTACGAGCAGTACTTC.

The chain uses TRBV5-1 and TRBJ2-7; TRBD2 matches 8 bases. The junction had 7 bases not matched to a gene; V was cut back by 4 bases and J by 7 bases. This CDR3 has 13 residues. In germline, CDR1 is SGHRS, CDR2 YFSETQ. CDR3: CASSATGGREQYF. CDR3 sequence (DNA): TGCGCCAGCAGCGCCACGGGGGGGAGAGAGCAGTACTTC. The whole variable domain, remainder taken from reference TRBV5-1 and TRBJ2-7, is KAGVTQTPRYLIKTRGQQVTLSCSPISGHRSVSWYQQTPGQGLQFLFEYFSETQRNKGNFPGRFSGRQFSNSRSEMNVSTLELGDSALYLCASSATGGREQYFGPGTRLTVT.

The count of this clone is one. This chain links TRBV4-3 with TRBJ2-3; possibly TRBD1 for D (6 bases). The CDR3 runs 18 residues. V gave up 0 bases and J gave up 3 bases, with 19 bases separating them. CDR1 and CDR2 (germline): LGHNA, YSLEER. CDR3 DNA sequence: TGCGCCAGCAGCCAAGAATCGGTGAACAGGGTTGGAACAGATACGCAGTATTTT. Its protein is CASSQESVNRVGTDTQYF.

The J gene is TRBJ2-5, the V gene TRBV11-2; 11 bases fit TRBD2. The CDR3 has 16 residues. Germline V gene data show CDR1 as SGHAT and CDR2 as FQNNGV. Trimming took 5 bases from V and 4 from J; bases not matched to a gene: 9. In DNA form, the CDR3 reads TGTGCCAGCAGCCGTTACGGGACTAGCGGAGGAGAGACCCAGTACTTC. Encoded protein: CASSRYGTSGGETQYF.

The chain joins TRBV2 to TRBJ1-4, with D possibly being TRBD1 (6 bases). This CDR3 spans 14 amino acids. The V and J ends lost 6 bases and 8 bases respectively, with 16 bases between them. Germline V gene data show CDR1 as SNHLY and CDR2 as FYNNEI. The CDR3 reads CASSSGTLGEKLFF. The DNA for the CDR3 is TGTGCCAGCAGCTCCGGGACATTAGGAGAAAAACTGTTTTTT.

The V call is TRBV5-4, the J call TRBJ2-1; 7 bases line up with TRBD2. CDR1 is SGHNT and CDR2 is YYREEE in the germline V gene (reference sequence). The length of the CDR3 is 13 residues. J was trimmed by 1 base and V by 7 bases; bases with no gene match: 2. The CDR3 coding sequence is TGTGCCAGCCGCGGGGGTTCCTACAATGAGCAGTTCTTC. Translation: CASRGGSYNEQFF.

To note about this clone: The junction departs from germline at one end; a sequencing error may be responsible. The V gene is TRBV6-6, the J gene TRBJ2-1; unclear D gene. The CDR3 is 14 residues long. Per germline, CDR1 MNHNY and CDR2 SVGAGI (reference sequence). The DNA for the CDR3 is TGTGCCAGCAGTTCCTCGGGCTCCTACATTGAGCAGTTCTTC. Its protein is CASSSSGSYIEQFF.

V usage is TRBV19 and J usage is TRBJ1-1; 10 positions agree with TRBD1. The CDR3 is 18 amino acids. Losses at the gene ends were 5 bases for V and 3 bases for J; bases not matched to a gene: 15. The germline CDR1 and CDR2 sequences are LNHDA and SQIVND (reference sequence). Here the CDR3 reads CASSAGSRQGAWYTEAFF. In DNA, the CDR3 is TGTGCCAGTAGTGCGGGCTCTCGACAGGGGGCTTGGTACACTGAAGCTTTCTTT.

This chain joins TRBV28 and TRBJ1-1; D is unclear. CDR3 length: 15 residues. With 1 base removed from V and 0 bases from J, the gap between germline ends came to 9 bases. Per germline, CDR1 MDHEN and CDR2 SYDVKM. The CDR3 here is CASSLSGSLNTEAFF. Written as DNA, the CDR3 is TGTGCCAGCAGTTTATCAGGCAGCTTGAACACTGAAGCTTTCTTT. Full variable domain (outside the CDR3, taken from reference TRBV28 and TRBJ1-1): DVKVTQSSRYLVKRTGEKVFLECVQDMDHENMFWYRQDPGLGLRLIYFSYDVKMKEKGDIPEGYSVSREKKERFSLILESASTNQTSMYLCASSLSGSLNTEAFFGQGTRLTVV.

The chain has TRBV19 and TRBJ1-4, with 10 bases fitting TRBD1. Looked up from germline, CDR1 is LNHDA and CDR2 is SQIVND (reference sequence). V was clipped by 6 bases and J by 10 bases; unmatched bases: 5. CDR3 length: 13 residues. The CDR3 sequence is CASRTGGSGKLFF. CDR3 in DNA: TGTGCCAGTAGGACAGGGGGCAGCGGAAAACTGTTTTTT.

V is TRBV18 and J is TRBJ2-5; possible D gene TRBD1, 5 bases. Trimming took 4 bases from V and 1 from J, leaving 10 bases between them. CDR3 length: 14 residues. CDR1 KGHSH and CDR2 LQKENI come from the germline V gene. CDR3 nucleotide sequence: TGTGCCAGCTCACGGGGCACAGGCCAAGAGACCCAGTACTTC. Translated, it gives CASSRGTGQETQYF. Variable domain in full (rest from reference TRBV18 and TRBJ2-5): NAGVMQNPRHLVRRRGQEARLRCSPMKGHSHVYWYRQLPEEGLKFMVYLQKENIIDESGMPKERFSAEFPKEGPSILRIQQVVRGDSAAYFCASSRGTGQETQYFGPGTRLLVL.

The chain recombines TRBV28 with TRBJ1-2; D is unclear. With 7 bases removed from V and 8 bases from J, the gap between germline ends came to 14 bases. Germline V gives CDR1 MDHEN, CDR2 SYDVKM. The CDR3 is 12 residues long. CDR3 sequence: CASTTSGVGYTF. The CDR3 nucleotides are TGTGCCAGCACTACCTCAGGTGTCGGCTACACCTTC.

There are a few counts of this clone. The CDR3 loop is CASSLAGTEATNEKLFF. The CDR3 DNA reads TGTGCCAGCAGCTTAGCCGGGACAGAAGCAACTAATGAAAAACTGTTTTTT. The chain links TRBV7-8 to TRBJ1-4; 7 bases line up with TRBD1. V was pared by 0 bases and J by 0 bases, with 4 bases of the junction left unmatched. The CDR3 has 17 amino acids. CDR1 is SGHVS, CDR2 FQNEAQ, per germline.

V usage is TRBV21-1 and J usage is TRBJ1-4; the D segment call TRBD1 is taken from the table without a DNA check. TRBV21-1 is deemed a pseudogene. The CDR3 extends over 20 amino acids. Here the CDR3 DNA reads TGTGCCAGCAGCCCAAGAGGAACACAGGGTCGTAGAGCAACTAATGAAAAACTGTTTTTT. Amino acid sequence: CASSPRGTQGRRATNEKLFF.

The chain links TRBV5-1 to TRBJ2-7, with a possible D match to TRBD2 (5 bases). The V gene lost 0 bases and the J gene lost 6 bases, with 10 bases spanning the gap. The CDR3 has 13 residues. Germline-derived CDR1 and CDR2 are SGHRS and YFSETQ. This CDR3 is CASSLAGIAEQYF. CDR3 sequence (DNA): TGCGCCAGCAGCTTGGCCGGGATCGCCGAGCAGTACTTC.